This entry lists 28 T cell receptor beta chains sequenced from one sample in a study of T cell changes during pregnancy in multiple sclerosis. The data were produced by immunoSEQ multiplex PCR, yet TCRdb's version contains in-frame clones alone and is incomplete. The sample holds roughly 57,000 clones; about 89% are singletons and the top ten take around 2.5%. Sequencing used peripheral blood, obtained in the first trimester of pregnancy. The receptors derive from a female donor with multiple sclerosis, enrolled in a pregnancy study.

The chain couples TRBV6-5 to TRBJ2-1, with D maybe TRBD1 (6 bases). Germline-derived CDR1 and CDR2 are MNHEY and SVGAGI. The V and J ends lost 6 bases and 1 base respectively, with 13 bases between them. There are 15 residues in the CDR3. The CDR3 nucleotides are TGTGCCAGCAGACAACAGGGTAGGTCCTACAATGAGCAGTTCTTC. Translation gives CASRQQGRSYNEQFF.

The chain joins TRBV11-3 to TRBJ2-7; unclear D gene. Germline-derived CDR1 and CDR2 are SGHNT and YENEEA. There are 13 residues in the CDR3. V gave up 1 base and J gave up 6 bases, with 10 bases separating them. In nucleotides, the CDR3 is TGTGCCAGCAGCTTAGTGCGTTTCTCCGAGCAGTACTTC. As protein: CASSLVRFSEQYF.

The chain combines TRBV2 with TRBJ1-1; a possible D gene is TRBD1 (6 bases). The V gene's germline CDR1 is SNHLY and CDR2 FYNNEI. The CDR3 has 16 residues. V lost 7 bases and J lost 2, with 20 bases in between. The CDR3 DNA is TGTGCCAGCACGGGTTTTAGGGGGTCTCAAAACACTGAAGCTTTCTTT. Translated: CASTGFRGSQNTEAFF.

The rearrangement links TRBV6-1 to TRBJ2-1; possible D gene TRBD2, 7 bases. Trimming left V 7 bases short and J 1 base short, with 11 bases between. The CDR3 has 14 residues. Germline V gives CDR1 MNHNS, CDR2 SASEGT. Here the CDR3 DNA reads TGTGCCAGCAAGGCGGGGGCTTCCTACAATGAGCAGTTCTTC. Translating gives CASKAGASYNEQFF.

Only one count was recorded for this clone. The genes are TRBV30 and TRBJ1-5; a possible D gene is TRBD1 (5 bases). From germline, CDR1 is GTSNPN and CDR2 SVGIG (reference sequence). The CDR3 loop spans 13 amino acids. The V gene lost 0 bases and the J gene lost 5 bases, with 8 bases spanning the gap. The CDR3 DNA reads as TGTGCCTGGAGTGTGGACATGTATCAGCCCCAGCATTTT. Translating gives CAWSVDMYQPQHF.

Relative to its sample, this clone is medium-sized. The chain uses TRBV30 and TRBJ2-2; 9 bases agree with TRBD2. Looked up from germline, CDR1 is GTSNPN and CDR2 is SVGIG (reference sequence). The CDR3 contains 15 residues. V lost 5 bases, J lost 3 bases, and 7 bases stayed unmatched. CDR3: CAWGAGGVDTGELFF. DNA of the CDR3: TGTGCCTGGGGAGCGGGGGGCGTGGACACCGGGGAGCTGTTTTTT.

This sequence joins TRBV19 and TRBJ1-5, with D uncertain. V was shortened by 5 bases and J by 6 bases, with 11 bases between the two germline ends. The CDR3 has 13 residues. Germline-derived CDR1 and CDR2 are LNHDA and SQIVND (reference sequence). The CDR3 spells CASSQERGQPQHF. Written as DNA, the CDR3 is TGTGCCAGTAGTCAGGAGCGGGGTCAGCCCCAGCATTTT.

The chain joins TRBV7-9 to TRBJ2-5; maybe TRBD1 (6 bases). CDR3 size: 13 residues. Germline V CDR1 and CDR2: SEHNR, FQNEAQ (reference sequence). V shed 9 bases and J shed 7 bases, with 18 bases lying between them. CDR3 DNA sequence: TGTGCCAGGGACGATGGACAGACGGCGACCCAGTACTTC. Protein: CARDDGQTATQYF.

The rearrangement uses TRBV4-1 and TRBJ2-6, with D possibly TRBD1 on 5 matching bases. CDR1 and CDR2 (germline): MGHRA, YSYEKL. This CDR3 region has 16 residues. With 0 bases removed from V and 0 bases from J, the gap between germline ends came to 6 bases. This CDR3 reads CASSQDDSSGANVLTF. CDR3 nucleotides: TGCGCCAGCAGCCAAGATGACAGCTCTGGGGCCAACGTCCTGACTTTC.

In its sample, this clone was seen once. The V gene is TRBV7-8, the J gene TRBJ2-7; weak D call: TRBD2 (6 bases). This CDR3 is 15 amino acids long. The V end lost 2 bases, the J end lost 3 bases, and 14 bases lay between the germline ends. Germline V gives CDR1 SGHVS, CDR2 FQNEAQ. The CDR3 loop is CASSLRAGPHYEQYF. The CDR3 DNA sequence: TGTGCCAGCAGCTTAAGGGCGGGGCCCCACTACGAGCAGTACTTC. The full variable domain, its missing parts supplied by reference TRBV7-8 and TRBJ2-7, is GAGVSQSPRYKVAKRGQDVALRCDPISGHVSLFWYQQALGQGPEFLTYFQNEAQLDKSGLPSDRFFAERPEGSVSTLKIQRTQQEDSAVYLCASSLRAGPHYEQYFGPGTRLTVT.

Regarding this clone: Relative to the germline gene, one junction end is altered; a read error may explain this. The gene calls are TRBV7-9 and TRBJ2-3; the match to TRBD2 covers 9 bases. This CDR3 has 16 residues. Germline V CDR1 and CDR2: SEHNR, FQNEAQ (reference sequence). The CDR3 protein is CASSQAERGVADTQYF. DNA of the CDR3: TGCGCCAGCAGCCAAGCCGAGCGGGGGGTGGCAGATACGCAGTATTTT.

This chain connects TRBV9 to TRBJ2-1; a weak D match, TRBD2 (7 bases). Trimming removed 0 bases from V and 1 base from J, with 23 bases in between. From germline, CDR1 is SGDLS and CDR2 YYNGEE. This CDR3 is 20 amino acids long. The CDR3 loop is CASSVGSPGGVKGSYNEQFF. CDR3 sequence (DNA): TGTGCCAGCAGCGTAGGATCACCGGGGGGCGTTAAGGGATCCTACAATGAGCAGTTCTTC.

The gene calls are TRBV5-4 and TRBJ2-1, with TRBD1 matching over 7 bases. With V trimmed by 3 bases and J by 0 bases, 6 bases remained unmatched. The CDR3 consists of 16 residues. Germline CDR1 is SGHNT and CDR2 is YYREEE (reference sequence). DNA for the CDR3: TGTGCCAGCAGCTCACGACAGGGTTTCTCCTACAATGAGCAGTTCTTC. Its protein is CASSSRQGFSYNEQFF.

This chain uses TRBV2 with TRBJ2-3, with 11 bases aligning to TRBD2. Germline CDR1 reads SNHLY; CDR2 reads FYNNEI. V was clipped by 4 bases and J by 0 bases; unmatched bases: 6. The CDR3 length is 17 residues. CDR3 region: CASSGLAGYPSTDTQYF. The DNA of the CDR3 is TGTGCCAGCAGTGGACTAGCGGGATACCCTAGCACAGATACGCAGTATTTT.

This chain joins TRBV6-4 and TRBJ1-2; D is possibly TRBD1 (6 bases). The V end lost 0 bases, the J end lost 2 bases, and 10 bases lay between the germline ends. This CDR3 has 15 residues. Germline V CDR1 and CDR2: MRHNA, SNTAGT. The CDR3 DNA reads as TGTGCCAGCAGTGACTCCGTGGGGGCGAACTATGGCTACACCTTC. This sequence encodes CASSDSVGANYGYTF.

The CDR3 DNA sequence: TGTTGTATCCGGGACAAGTTTTCCCCTCCCTCTGGAAACACCATATATTTT. This gives the protein CCIRDKFSPPSGNTIYF. This chain uses TRBV6-4 with TRBJ1-3, with D maybe TRBD1 (6 bases). The CDR3 is 17 residues long. Germline V lookup: CDR1 MRHNA, CDR2 SNTAGT.

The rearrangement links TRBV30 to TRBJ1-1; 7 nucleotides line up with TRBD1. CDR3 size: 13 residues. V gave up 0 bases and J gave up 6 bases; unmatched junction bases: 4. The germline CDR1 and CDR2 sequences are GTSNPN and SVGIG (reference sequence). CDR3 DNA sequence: TGTGCCTGGAGTGTCTGGCAGGGGGCTGAAGCTTTCTTT. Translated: CAWSVWQGAEAFF.

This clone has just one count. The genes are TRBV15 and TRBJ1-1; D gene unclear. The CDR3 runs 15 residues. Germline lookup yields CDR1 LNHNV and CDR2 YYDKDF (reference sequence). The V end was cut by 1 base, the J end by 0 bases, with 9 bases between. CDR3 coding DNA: TGTGCCACCAGCAGAGCTCCGGGGATGAACACTGAAGCTTTCTTT. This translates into CATSRAPGMNTEAFF. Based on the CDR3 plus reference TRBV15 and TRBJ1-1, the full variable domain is DAMVIQNPRYQVTQFGKPVTLSCSQTLNHNVMYWYQQKSSQAPKLLFHYYDKDFNNEADTPDNFQSRRPNTSFCFLDIRSPGLGDTAMYLCATSRAPGMNTEAFFGQGTRLTVV.

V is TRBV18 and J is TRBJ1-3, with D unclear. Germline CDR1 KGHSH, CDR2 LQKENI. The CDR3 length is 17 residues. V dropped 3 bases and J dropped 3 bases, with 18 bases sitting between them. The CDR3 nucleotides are TGTGCCAGCTCACCTTTCGGGGTTAGAAGTGATGGAAACACCATATATTTT. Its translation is CASSPFGVRSDGNTIYF.

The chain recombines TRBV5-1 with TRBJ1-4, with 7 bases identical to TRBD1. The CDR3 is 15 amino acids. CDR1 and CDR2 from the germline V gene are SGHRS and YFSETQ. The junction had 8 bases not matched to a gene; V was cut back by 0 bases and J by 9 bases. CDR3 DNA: TGCGCCAGCAGCTTGGGAACAGTACAGGGGCAAAAACTGTTTTTT. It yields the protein CASSLGTVQGQKLFF.

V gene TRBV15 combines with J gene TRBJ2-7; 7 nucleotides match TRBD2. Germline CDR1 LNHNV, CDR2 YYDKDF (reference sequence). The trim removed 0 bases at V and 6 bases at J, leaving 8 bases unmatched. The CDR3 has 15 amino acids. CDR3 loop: CATSRDGGEGTEQYF. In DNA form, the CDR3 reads TGTGCCACCAGCAGAGATGGGGGGGAGGGGACCGAGCAGTACTTC. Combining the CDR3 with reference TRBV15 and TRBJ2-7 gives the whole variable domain DAMVIQNPRYQVTQFGKPVTLSCSQTLNHNVMYWYQQKSSQAPKLLFHYYDKDFNNEADTPDNFQSRRPNTSFCFLDIRSPGLGDTAMYLCATSRDGGEGTEQYFGPGTRLTVT.

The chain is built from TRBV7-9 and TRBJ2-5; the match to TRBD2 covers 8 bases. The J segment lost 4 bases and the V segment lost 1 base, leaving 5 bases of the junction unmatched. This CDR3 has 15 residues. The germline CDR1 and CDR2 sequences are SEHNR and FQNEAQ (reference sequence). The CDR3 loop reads CASSLVSGGLETQYF. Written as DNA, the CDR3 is TGTGCCAGCAGCTTAGTCTCGGGGGGGTTAGAGACCCAGTACTTC.

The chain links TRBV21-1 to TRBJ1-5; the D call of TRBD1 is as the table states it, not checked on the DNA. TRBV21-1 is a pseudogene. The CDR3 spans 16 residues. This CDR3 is CASRCVCKQGPQPQHF. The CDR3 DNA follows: TGTGCCAGCAGATGCGTTTGTAAACAGGGGCCTCAGCCCCAGCATTTT.

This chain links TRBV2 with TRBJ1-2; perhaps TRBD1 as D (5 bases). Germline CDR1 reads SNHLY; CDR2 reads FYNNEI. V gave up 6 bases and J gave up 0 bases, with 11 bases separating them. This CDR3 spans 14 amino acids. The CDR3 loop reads CASRTDNPNYGYTF. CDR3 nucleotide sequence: TGTGCCAGCAGGACGGACAATCCTAACTATGGCTACACCTTC. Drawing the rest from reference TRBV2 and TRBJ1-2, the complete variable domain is EPEVTQTPSHQVTQMGQEVILRCVPISNHLYFYWYRQILGQKVEFLVSFYNNEISEKSEIFDDQFSVERPDGSNFTLKIRSTKLEDSAMYFCASRTDNPNYGYTFGSGTRLTVV.

In DNA form, the CDR3 reads TGTGCCAGCAGTGAAGCGGCGGGCGGGAGCCTCTACAATGAGCAGTTCTTC. Amino acids: CASSEAAGGSLYNEQFF. The V call is TRBV6-1, the J call TRBJ2-1; TRBD2 aligns across 7 bases. CDR3 length equals 17 residues. Germline CDR1 is MNHNS and CDR2 is SASEGT. The ends lost 0 bases at V and 3 bases at J; junction bases unmatched: 8.

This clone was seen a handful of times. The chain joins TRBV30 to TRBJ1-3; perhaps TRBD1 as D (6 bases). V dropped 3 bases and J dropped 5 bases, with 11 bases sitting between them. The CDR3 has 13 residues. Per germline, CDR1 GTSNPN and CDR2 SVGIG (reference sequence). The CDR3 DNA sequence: TGTGCCTGGAGGGGGACATTCAGAAACACCATATATTTT. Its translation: CAWRGTFRNTIYF. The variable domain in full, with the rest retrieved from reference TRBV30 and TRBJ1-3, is SQTIHQWPATLVQPVGSPLSLECTVEGTSNPNLYWYRQAAGRGLQLLFYSVGIGQISSEVPQNLSASRPQDRQFILSSKKLLLSDSGFYLCAWRGTFRNTIYFGEGSWLTVV.

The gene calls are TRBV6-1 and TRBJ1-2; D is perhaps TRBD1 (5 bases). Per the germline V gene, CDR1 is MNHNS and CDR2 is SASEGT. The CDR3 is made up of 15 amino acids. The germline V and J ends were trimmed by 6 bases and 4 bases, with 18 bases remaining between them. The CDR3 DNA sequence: TGTGCCAGCAGCCTCACAGGATTTCACTCCTATGGCTACACCTTC. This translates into CASSLTGFHSYGYTF.

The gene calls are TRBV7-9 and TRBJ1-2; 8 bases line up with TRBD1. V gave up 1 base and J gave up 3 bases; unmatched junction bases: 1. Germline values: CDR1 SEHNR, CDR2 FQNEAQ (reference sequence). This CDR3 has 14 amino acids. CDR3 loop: CASSLGTGYYGYTF. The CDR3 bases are TGTGCCAGCAGCTTAGGGACAGGGTACTATGGCTACACCTTC.